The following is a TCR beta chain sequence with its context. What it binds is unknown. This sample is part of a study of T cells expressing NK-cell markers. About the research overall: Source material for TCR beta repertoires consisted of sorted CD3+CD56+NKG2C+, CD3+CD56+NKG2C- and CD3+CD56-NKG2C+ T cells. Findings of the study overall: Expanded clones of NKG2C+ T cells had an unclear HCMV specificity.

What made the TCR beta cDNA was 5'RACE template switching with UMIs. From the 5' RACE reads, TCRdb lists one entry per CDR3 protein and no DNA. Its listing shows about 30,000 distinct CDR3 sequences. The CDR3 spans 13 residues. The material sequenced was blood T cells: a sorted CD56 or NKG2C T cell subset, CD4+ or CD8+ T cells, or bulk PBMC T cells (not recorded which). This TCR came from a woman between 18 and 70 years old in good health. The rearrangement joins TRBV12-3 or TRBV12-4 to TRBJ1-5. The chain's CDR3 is CASTSGLNQPQHF.